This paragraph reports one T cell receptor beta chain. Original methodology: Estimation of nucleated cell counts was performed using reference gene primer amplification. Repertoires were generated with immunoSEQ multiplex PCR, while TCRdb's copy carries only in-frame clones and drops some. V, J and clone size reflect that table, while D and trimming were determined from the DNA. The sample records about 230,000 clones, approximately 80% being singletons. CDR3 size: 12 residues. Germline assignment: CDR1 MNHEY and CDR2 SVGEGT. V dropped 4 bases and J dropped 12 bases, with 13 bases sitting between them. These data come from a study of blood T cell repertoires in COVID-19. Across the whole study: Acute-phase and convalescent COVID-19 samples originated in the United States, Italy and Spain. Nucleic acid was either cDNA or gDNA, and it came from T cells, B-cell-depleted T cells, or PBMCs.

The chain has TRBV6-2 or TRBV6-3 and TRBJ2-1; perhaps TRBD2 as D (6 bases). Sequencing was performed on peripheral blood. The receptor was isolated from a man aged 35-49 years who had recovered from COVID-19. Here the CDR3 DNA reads TGTGCCAGCAGTTCCCGGACCGGGGGGCAGTTCTTC. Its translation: CASSSRTGGQFF.